This TCR beta chain was captured in a study of T-cell memory formation after mild COVID-19. This clonotype appeared a single time. Deletions cut 4 bases from V and 5 bases from J, with 12 bases between. The CDR3 consists of 12 residues. Germline V CDR1 and CDR2: SQVTM, ANQGSEA. MiXCR, run by TCRdb on the 5' RACE reads, gives a single entry per CDR3 protein. The repertoire holds around 390,000 distinct CDR3 sequences, approximately 15% seen once, with 20% to 25% in the top ten. The receptor was derived from a man between 18 and 29 years old who had mild COVID-19 (a few samples of this study predate the infection). Cell type and time point are not known. The sample taken for sequencing was PBMCs or a T cell subset sorted from them (not recorded which). The chain combines TRBV29-1 with TRBJ2-7; TRBD1 might be the D (6 bases). The CDR3 reads CSVATGSHEQYF. The CDR3 region has the DNA TGCAGCGTTGCAACAGGGTCTCACGAGCAGTACTTC.